This TCR beta chain was sequenced for a study of T cell responses to AZD1222 COVID-19 vaccine. Study-level results: Of the AZD1222 recipients, only 5 or 6 were seropositive at baseline.

TCRdb's copy holds only in-frame clones and misses some; the assay was immunoSEQ multiplex PCR. The sample holds approximately 100,000 clones, roughly nine tenths seen once. CDR1 LGHDT and CDR2 YNNKEL come from the germline V gene (reference sequence). This CDR3 region has 15 residues. V was cut by 1 base and J by 2 bases, with 11 bases left in between. With regard to this clone: The target antigen is unknown.

V and J are TRBV3-1 (or the pseudogene TRBV3-2) and TRBJ1-2; possibly TRBD1 for D (6 bases). The clonotype comes from an adult in good health. The sequencing here drew on peripheral blood, taken on day 0 of AZD1222 vaccination. CDR3 bases: TGTGCCAGCAGCCAAGGACGGGGGCGCAACTATGGCTACACCTTC. Encoded protein: CASSQGRGRNYGYTF.